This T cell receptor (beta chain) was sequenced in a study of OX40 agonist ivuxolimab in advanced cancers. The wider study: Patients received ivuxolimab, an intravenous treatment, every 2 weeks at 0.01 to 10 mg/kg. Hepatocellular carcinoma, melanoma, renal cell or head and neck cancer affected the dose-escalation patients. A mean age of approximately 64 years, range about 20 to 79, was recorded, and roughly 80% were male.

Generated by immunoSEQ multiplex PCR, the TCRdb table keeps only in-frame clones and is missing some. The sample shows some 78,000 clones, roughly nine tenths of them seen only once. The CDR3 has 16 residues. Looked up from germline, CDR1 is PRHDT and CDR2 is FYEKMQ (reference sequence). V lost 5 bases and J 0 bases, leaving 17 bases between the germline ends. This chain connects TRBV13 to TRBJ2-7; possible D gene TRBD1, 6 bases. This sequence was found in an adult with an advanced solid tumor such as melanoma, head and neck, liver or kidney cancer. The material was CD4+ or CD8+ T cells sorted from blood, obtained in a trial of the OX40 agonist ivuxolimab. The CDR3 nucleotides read TGTGCCAGCAGCCCTCTCCTCATCAGGGGCTCCTACGAGCAGTACTTC. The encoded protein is CASSPLLIRGSYEQYF.